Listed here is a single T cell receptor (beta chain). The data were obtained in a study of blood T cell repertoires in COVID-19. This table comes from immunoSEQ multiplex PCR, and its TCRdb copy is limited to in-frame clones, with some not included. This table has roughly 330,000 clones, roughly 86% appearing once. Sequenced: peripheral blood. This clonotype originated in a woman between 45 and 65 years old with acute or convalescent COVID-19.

CDR3 residues: CASSIRGLTYEQYF. DNA of the CDR3: TGTGCCAGTAGTATCAGGGGGCTAACCTACGAGCAGTACTTC. The chain is built from TRBV19 and TRBJ2-7; 8 bases are a match to TRBD1. The CDR3 has 14 residues. CDR1 LNHDA and CDR2 SQIVND come from the germline V gene (reference sequence). The V gene end was trimmed by 3 bases and the J gene end by 2 bases; junction bases not matched to a gene: 3.